What follows are 31 T cell receptor beta chains derived from one specimen sequenced in a study of Graves' ophthalmopathy and Graves' hyperthyroidism. Using RNA transcripts, the TCR beta CDR3 regions were amplified. Second-round multiplex PCR came after a first-round RT-PCR that employed HTBI primers. TCRdb processed the multiplex PCR reads anew with MiXCR; each CDR3 protein has one entry. Here the sample spans about 410,000 distinct CDR3 sequences, approximately 20% being singletons. Sequencing was carried out using peripheral blood. These receptors all stem from a woman in her late teens or twenties with Graves' ophthalmopathy.

The chain carries TRBV12-3 or TRBV12-4 and TRBJ2-3, with D tentatively TRBD2 (6 bases). The CDR3 has 15 residues. Trimming left V 6 bases short and J 2 bases short, with 15 bases between. CDR3 protein: CASSSAWGVTDTQYF. CDR3 DNA sequence: TGTGCCAGCAGCTCAGCCTGGGGGGTCACAGATACGCAGTATTTT.

The table lists this clonotype with a few counts. This sequence joins TRBV7-3 and TRBJ1-6, with D unclear. CDR1 SGHTA and CDR2 FQGTGA come from the germline V gene. V was shortened by 3 bases and J by 2 bases, with 8 bases between the two germline ends. The CDR3 runs to 15 residues. For the CDR3, the DNA is TGTGCCAGCAGCTTCGGCGGGGCCTATAATTCACCCCTCCACTTT. Amino acid sequence: CASSFGGAYNSPLHF. Full variable domain (rest looked up from reference TRBV7-3 and TRBJ1-6): GAGVSQTPSNKVTEKGKYVELRCDPISGHTALYWYRQSLGQGPEFLIYFQGTGAADDSGLPNDRFFAVRPEGSVSTLKIQRTERGDSAVYLCASSFGGAYNSPLHFGNGTRLTVT.

This clonotype was counted many times. CDR3 sequence: CASSYLRIRGPNTEAFF. CDR3 bases: TGTGCCAGCAGTTACCTAAGAATACGGGGCCCAAACACTGAAGCTTTCTTT. This chain links TRBV6-2 or TRBV6-3 with TRBJ1-1; D may be TRBD1 (5 bases). CDR3 size: 17 residues. Germline CDR1 MNHEY, CDR2 SVGEGT. Between the trimmed V and J ends, which lost 2 bases and 2 bases, there was a span of 18 bases.

The chain is built from TRBV6-1 and TRBJ2-7; a weak D match, TRBD2 (6 bases). Germline loops: CDR1 MNHNS, CDR2 SASEGT. There are 14 residues in the CDR3. The ends were cut back, 4 bases at V and 7 bases at J, with 17 bases in the middle. The CDR3 sequence is CASSGGEEPGEQYF. The CDR3 nucleotides read TGTGCCAGCAGTGGGGGGGAGGAACCTGGGGAGCAGTACTTC.

In its sample, this clonotype was seen many times. The rearrangement uses TRBV28 and TRBJ1-2; D might be TRBD1 (6 bases). V dropped 6 bases and J dropped 6 bases, with 20 bases sitting between them. The V gene's germline CDR1 is MDHEN and CDR2 SYDVKM. This CDR3 is 15 amino acids long. CDR3 sequence: CASRDLPPGGDGYTF. The DNA for the CDR3 is TGTGCCAGCAGAGACCTCCCCCCGGGGGGCGATGGCTACACCTTC.

The J gene is TRBJ1-1, the V gene TRBV7-2, with unresolved D. Germline CDR1 reads SGHTA; CDR2 reads FQGNSA. The V and J ends lost 1 base and 10 bases respectively, with 13 bases between them. The CDR3 runs to 13 residues. CDR3 amino acids: CASSLGAAELAFF. The CDR3 DNA sequence: TGTGCCAGCAGCTTAGGGGCCGCCGAACTAGCTTTCTTT.

CDR3 residues: CATSRDPGIGTEAFF. For the CDR3, the DNA is TGTGCCACCAGCAGAGATCCAGGAATTGGAACTGAAGCTTTCTTT. The V gene is TRBV15, the J gene TRBJ1-1; D is ambiguous. The CDR3 sequence is 15 residues long. The V gene's germline CDR1 is LNHNV and CDR2 YYDKDF (reference sequence). The V gene lost 0 bases and the J gene lost 5 bases, with 13 bases spanning the gap. Full variable domain (rest looked up from reference TRBV15 and TRBJ1-1): DAMVIQNPRYQVTQFGKPVTLSCSQTLNHNVMYWYQQKSSQAPKLLFHYYDKDFNNEADTPDNFQSRRPNTSFCFLDIRSPGLGDTAMYLCATSRDPGIGTEAFFGQGTRLTVV.

This clonotype was recorded many times. The chain couples TRBV11-2 to TRBJ2-6; TRBD1 matches 10 bases. Trimming removed 6 bases from V and 3 bases from J; junction bases left unmatched: 5. Germline lookup yields CDR1 SGHAT and CDR2 FQNNGV. The length of the CDR3 is 16 residues. CDR3 sequence (DNA): TGTGCCAGCAGTTATGACAGGGGGCTTGGGGCCAACGTCCTGACTTTC. It encodes CASSYDRGLGANVLTF. The full variable domain, in which reference TRBV11-2 and TRBJ2-6 provide the parts outside the CDR3, is EAGVAQSPRYKIIEKRQSVAFWCNPISGHATLYWYQQILGQGPKLLIQFQNNGVVDDSQLPKDRFSAERLKGVDSTLKIQPAKLEDSAVYLCASSYDRGLGANVLTFGAGSRLTVL.

This chain uses TRBV2 with TRBJ1-1; tentative D call: TRBD1 (6 bases). CDR1 SNHLY and CDR2 FYNNEI come from the germline V gene. V gave up 5 bases and J gave up 1 base, with 14 bases separating them. CDR3 length equals 15 residues. This CDR3 is CASSKHQTGNTEAFF. The CDR3 nucleotides read TGTGCCAGCAGTAAACATCAGACAGGGAACACTGAAGCTTTCTTT.

The chain employs TRBV5-1 and TRBJ1-1, with 7 nucleotides matching TRBD1. The CDR3 is made up of 17 amino acids. Unmatched junction bases numbered 13, after V lost 4 bases and J lost 1 base. Germline assignment: CDR1 SGHRS and CDR2 YFSETQ. The DNA for the CDR3 is TGCGCCAGCAGCCAAGTACAGGGGAGGGTCGGGAACACTGAAGCTTTCTTT. As protein: CASSQVQGRVGNTEAFF.

This clonotype occurred a few times. V gene TRBV7-9 combines with J gene TRBJ1-6, with 8 positions matching TRBD1. The junction had 7 bases not matched to a gene; V was cut back by 5 bases and J by 10 bases. CDR1 SEHNR and CDR2 FQNEAQ come from the germline V gene (reference sequence). The CDR3 extends over 14 amino acids. CDR3 DNA sequence: TGTGCCAGCAGCCACGGGACAGGTTCATCACCCCTCCACTTT. It yields the protein CASSHGTGSSPLHF.

This chain links TRBV27 with TRBJ2-7; 7 positions match TRBD2. The CDR3 extends over 16 amino acids. Germline V gives CDR1 MNHEY, CDR2 SMNVEV (reference sequence). V gave up 1 base and J gave up 4 bases; unmatched junction bases: 10. The CDR3 DNA reads as TGTGCCAGCAGTTTATATTTTGCGGGAGCTCAATACGAGCAGTACTTC. Its protein product is CASSLYFAGAQYEQYF.

This clonotype occurred many times. In nucleotides, the CDR3 is TGTGCCAGCAAGGGGGGTGCATTCGCGGTCTATGGCTACACCTTC. It codes for CASKGGAFAVYGYTF. The chain recombines TRBV28 with TRBJ1-2, with D possibly TRBD1 on 6 matching bases. Trimming took off 7 bases at V and 4 bases at J, with 19 bases between the two ends. In germline, CDR1 is MDHEN, CDR2 SYDVKM. CDR3 length: 15 residues.

This clonotype was counted many times. The chain carries TRBV28 and TRBJ2-7; TRBD2 might be the D (5 bases). V shed 10 bases and J shed 0 bases, with 10 bases lying between them. The CDR3 has 12 residues. Germline CDR1 reads MDHEN; CDR2 reads SYDVKM. The CDR3 region is CATGERSYEQYF. In DNA, the CDR3 is TGTGCCACCGGGGAGCGCTCCTACGAGCAGTACTTC.

This clonotype was seen repeatedly, ten times or more. The genes are TRBV7-9 and TRBJ2-3; TRBD1 might be the D (5 bases). The CDR3 contains 14 residues. Germline lookup yields CDR1 SEHNR and CDR2 FQNEAQ (reference sequence). V was shortened by 5 bases and J by 2 bases, with 11 bases between the two germline ends. DNA for the CDR3: TGTGCCAGCAGCCTCAAGGGGTACACAGATACGCAGTATTTT. The encoded protein is CASSLKGYTDTQYF. The whole variable domain, filled in from reference TRBV7-9 and TRBJ2-3, reads DTGVSQNPRHKITKRGQNVTFRCDPISEHNRLYWYRQTLGQGPEFLTYFQNEAQLEKSRLLSDRFSAERPKGSFSTLEIQRTEQGDSAMYLCASSLKGYTDTQYFGPGTRLTVL.

The table lists this clonotype with a few counts. The gene calls are TRBV6-1 and TRBJ2-7; TRBD1 is a possible D gene (6 bases). The CDR3 is 14 residues long. The V gene's germline CDR1 is MNHNS and CDR2 SASEGT. Deletions cut 7 bases from V and 4 bases from J, with 17 bases between. CDR3 DNA sequence: TGTGCCAGCAAGGGTCCGGGACACCCGTACGAGCAGTACTTC. It specifies CASKGPGHPYEQYF.

This clonotype was counted between two and nine times. V is TRBV5-1 and J is TRBJ2-5, with a possible D match to TRBD1 (6 bases). The CDR3 loop spans 13 amino acids. CDR1 is SGHRS and CDR2 is YFSETQ in the germline V gene. The V end was cut by 7 bases, the J end by 4 bases, with 14 bases between. The chain's CDR3 is CASCRQDRETQYF. The CDR3 nucleotides are TGCGCCAGCTGCCGACAGGATCGAGAGACCCAGTACTTC. The whole variable domain, filled in from reference TRBV5-1 and TRBJ2-5, reads KAGVTQTPRYLIKTRGQQVTLSCSPISGHRSVSWYQQTPGQGLQFLFEYFSETQRNKGNFPGRFSGRQFSNSRSEMNVSTLELGDSALYLCASCRQDRETQYFGPGTRLLVL.

In this sample, this clonotype turned up many times. The rearrangement links TRBV7-2 to TRBJ2-5; 8 bases are shared with TRBD2. Germline V gives CDR1 SGHTA, CDR2 FQGNSA. The CDR3 covers 15 residues. J lost 4 bases, V lost 1 base, and 5 bases had no gene match. The CDR3 loop is CASSLVSGGGETQYF. Here the CDR3 DNA reads TGTGCCAGCAGCTTAGTGAGCGGGGGAGGAGAGACCCAGTACTTC.

This clonotype showed up just a few times. The rearrangement joins TRBV4-2 to TRBJ2-7, with D perhaps matching TRBD2 (7 bases). The CDR3 totals 18 residues. The V and J ends lost 7 bases and 0 bases respectively, with 25 bases between them. Germline V gene data show CDR1 as LGHNA and CDR2 as YNFKEQ. The CDR3 is CASTTDQGMSGNSYEQYF. The CDR3 DNA reads as TGTGCCAGCACCACGGACCAGGGGATGAGCGGGAACTCCTACGAGCAGTACTTC.

The table lists this clonotype with many counts. The J gene is TRBJ1-2, the V gene TRBV30; D is uncertain. Germline CDR1 and CDR2: GTSNPN and SVGIG (reference sequence). The germline V and J ends were trimmed by 0 bases and 8 bases, with 13 bases remaining between them. This CDR3 is built from 13 residues. CDR3: CAWSVGWKGGYTF. The CDR3 DNA is TGTGCCTGGAGTGTAGGCTGGAAGGGAGGCTACACCTTC.

There are a few counts of this clonotype. The chain couples TRBV27 to TRBJ1-3; D remains ambiguous. Per germline, CDR1 MNHEY and CDR2 SMNVEV (reference sequence). CDR3 length: 14 residues. With 7 bases removed from V and 0 bases from J, the gap between germline ends came to 10 bases. CDR3 region: CASKEGPSGNTIYF. CDR3 nucleotide sequence: TGTGCCAGCAAGGAGGGCCCCTCTGGAAACACCATATATTTT.

This clonotype was counted ten times or more. The chain recombines TRBV27 with TRBJ2-5; the D gene is possibly TRBD1 (6 bases). The CDR3 length is 15 residues. V shed 5 bases and J shed 5 bases, with 18 bases lying between them. Germline CDR1 MNHEY, CDR2 SMNVEV (reference sequence). This CDR3 is CASSPTQGWEETQYF. The CDR3 DNA reads TGTGCCAGCAGTCCCACACAGGGCTGGGAGGAGACCCAGTACTTC.

The chain couples TRBV24-1 to TRBJ2-2, with 7 bases aligning to TRBD1. CDR1 is KGHDR and CDR2 is SFDVKD in the germline V gene. Trimming removed 3 bases from V and 3 bases from J; junction bases left unmatched: 3. CDR3 length equals 15 residues. CDR3 sequence reads: CATSDKQGHTGELFF. In nucleotides, the CDR3 is TGTGCCACCAGTGATAAACAGGGGCACACCGGGGAGCTGTTTTTT.

The chain recombines TRBV6-1 with TRBJ1-1; D may be TRBD1 (5 bases). Germline V gene sequence: CDR1 MNHNS, CDR2 SASEGT. The length of the CDR3 is 14 residues. The germline V and J ends were trimmed by 4 bases and 3 bases, with 12 bases remaining between them. This chain's CDR3 is CASSGQGGDTEAFF. CDR3 nucleotides: TGTGCCAGCAGTGGTCAGGGAGGCGACACTGAAGCTTTCTTT.

The table lists this clonotype with many counts. The rearrangement links TRBV7-9 to TRBJ1-6, with TRBD1 matching 9 bases. CDR1 and CDR2 (germline): SEHNR, FQNEAQ (reference sequence). Germline trimming cut 1 base from V and 10 bases from J; bases unmatched to any gene: 8. The CDR3 consists of 16 residues. This CDR3 reads CASSLVPTGGRSPLHF. CDR3 nucleotides: TGTGCCAGCAGCTTAGTACCAACAGGGGGCAGATCACCCCTCCACTTT.

Ten or more counts support this clonotype. A single base separates this from a much larger clone, so it may be a read error. The chain couples TRBV11-2 to TRBJ2-7; 10 bases are shared with TRBD2. The germline gives CDR1 SGHAT, CDR2 FQNNGV. Trimming removed 1 base from V and 6 bases from J; junction bases left unmatched: 3. CDR3 length equals 14 residues. This CDR3 reads CASSLGLAGVEQYF. The CDR3 DNA is TGTGCCAGCAGCTTAGGCCTAGCGGGAGTCGAGCAGTACTTC.

This clonotype turned up a few times. V and J are TRBV20-1 and TRBJ2-5, with D perhaps given as TRBD1 or TRBD2 (6 bases each). Looked up from germline, CDR1 is DFQATT and CDR2 is SNEGSKA (reference sequence). Trimming removed 3 bases at V and 1 base at J, with 9 bases between. This CDR3 has 13 amino acids. The CDR3 reads CSAREGGQETQYF. CDR3 nucleotide sequence: TGCAGTGCTAGGGAGGGGGGCCAAGAGACCCAGTACTTC.

There are many counts of this clonotype. The chain has TRBV9 and TRBJ2-5, with D unclear. The length of the CDR3 is 14 residues. Germline CDR1 is SGDLS and CDR2 is YYNGEE. Trimming removed 0 bases from V and 5 bases from J, with 11 bases in between. CDR3: CASSVEAATETQYF. DNA of the CDR3: TGTGCCAGCAGCGTAGAGGCTGCCACTGAGACCCAGTACTTC.

At least ten counts were recorded for this clonotype. V and J are TRBV6-2 or TRBV6-3 and TRBJ1-5; D remains unclear. Looked up from germline, CDR1 is MNHEY and CDR2 is SVGEGT. V was clipped by 1 base and J by 4 bases, with 11 bases between them. The CDR3 contains 15 residues. This CDR3 reads CASSYFGIPNQPQHF. The CDR3 nucleotides are TGTGCCAGCAGTTACTTCGGGATTCCGAATCAGCCCCAGCATTTT.

The V call is TRBV14, the J call TRBJ1-6; no clear D gene. From germline, CDR1 is SGHDN and CDR2 FVKESK. This CDR3 comprises 12 residues. Trimming stripped 7 bases from V and 12 bases from J, with 13 bases between. The CDR3: CASKAGVGPLHF. DNA of the CDR3: TGTGCCAGCAAGGCAGGTGTCGGACCCCTCCACTTT.

This chain connects TRBV11-2 to TRBJ2-7; the D is unclear. The CDR3 has 14 residues. CDR1 is SGHAT and CDR2 is FQNNGV in the germline V gene. Trimming removed 5 bases at V and 7 bases at J, with 18 bases between. CDR3 protein: CASSPPETRVEQYF. DNA of the CDR3: TGTGCCAGCAGCCCTCCAGAAACCCGGGTAGAGCAGTACTTC.